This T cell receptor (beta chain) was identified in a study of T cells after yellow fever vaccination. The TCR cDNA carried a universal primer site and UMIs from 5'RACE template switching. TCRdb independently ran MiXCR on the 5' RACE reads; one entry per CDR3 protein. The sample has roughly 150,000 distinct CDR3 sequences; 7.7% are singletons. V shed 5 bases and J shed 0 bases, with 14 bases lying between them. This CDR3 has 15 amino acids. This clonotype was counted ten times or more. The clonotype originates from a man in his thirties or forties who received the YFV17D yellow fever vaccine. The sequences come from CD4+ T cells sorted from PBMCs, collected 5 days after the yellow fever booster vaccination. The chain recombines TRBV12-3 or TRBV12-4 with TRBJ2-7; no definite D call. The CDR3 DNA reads TGTGCCAGCAGTCCTCGACTGCTAAGCTCCTACGAGCAGTACTTC. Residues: CASSPRLLSSYEQYF.